This TCR beta chain is drawn from a study of cytomegalovirus exposure and HLA in healthy donors. The study's findings and limits: In an earlier analysis, about 87% or about 30%: the productive usage of most TCR beta V segments.

Regarding this clone: The antigen remains unidentified.

13 Jbeta primers and 60 Vbeta primers were used for the PCR. The assay was immunoSEQ multiplex PCR, and TCRdb's table has in-frame clones only and misses some. This sample carries under 150,000 clones, around three quarters of them seen once, and the ten largest clones take over 1.5%. J was trimmed by 1 base and V by 5 bases; bases with no gene match: 3. CDR1 and CDR2 from the germline V gene are SGHAT and FQDESV (reference sequence). This CDR3 spans 14 amino acids. The material sequenced was PBMCs. The TCR originated in a woman between 45 and 65 years old in good health and CMV-seronegative. The V and J genes are TRBV11-1 and TRBJ2-7; 9 bases agree with TRBD1. CDR3 amino acids: CASSTGQGSYEQYF. In DNA form, the CDR3 reads TGTGCCAGCAGCACGGGACAGGGTTCCTACGAGCAGTACTTC.